This T cell receptor (beta chain) is from a study of blood T cell repertoires in COVID-19. About the study: Samples taken during acute and convalescent COVID-19 were collected in the United States, Italy and Spain. T cells, B-cell-depleted T cells, or PBMCs supplied cDNA or gDNA.

The V gene's germline CDR1 is SGHRS and CDR2 YFSETQ. The CDR3 is made up of 15 amino acids. After removal of 0 bases from V and 8 bases from J, the junction contained 5 bases not matched to a gene. Original methodology: Estimates of nucleated cell counts were drawn from the amplification of reference gene primers. This table comes from immunoSEQ multiplex PCR, and its TCRdb copy is limited to in-frame clones, with some not included. V and J calls plus clone size are reproduced from that table; the DNA served to infer D and trimming. The sample holds some 250,000 clones, 85% to 90% seen once. The chain employs TRBV5-1 and TRBJ1-2, with 12 bases lining up with TRBD1. The source is a man aged 18 to 29 who had recovered from COVID-19. Sequenced input: PBMCs or T cells enriched from blood (not recorded which). The CDR3 nucleotides read TGCGCCAGCAGCTTGGAGGGACAGGGGGCCGGGGGCTACACCTTC. It specifies CASSLEGQGAGGYTF.